This TCR beta chain stems from a study of beta chain features in type 1 diabetes. Looking at the study overall: No patient-donor differences in age, gender, total cells or subset yield. Study conclusions and caveats: For Type 1 diabetes patients, all four CD4+ subsets carried TCRB CDR3s that were moderately but significantly shorter.

The entirety of the isolated RNA underwent reverse transcription, so expressed TCRB transcripts were sequenced. Each sample of naive, central memory or regulatory T cells had, on average, roughly 3.6 million reads. Clones were sequenced by immunoSEQ multiplex PCR, and TCRdb holds only the in-frame ones, with some missing. The top ten hold roughly 0.013% of the sample, which has 250,000 to 300,000 clones, about 24% seen once. One heparinised blood draw, averaging approximately 120 mL, came from each donor. To note about this clone: Its specificity is not known.

The CDR3 is 19 amino acids. Trimming shortened V by 0 bases and J by 5 bases, and 28 bases separated the two germline ends. In germline, CDR1 is GTSNPN, CDR2 SVGIG (reference sequence). The material sequenced was naive CD4+ T cells from blood. The V and J genes are TRBV30 and TRBJ1-2; D not resolved. This receptor was taken from a woman aged 25 to 39 with type 1 diabetes. CDR3 loop: CAWSVLRPTNDQRTYGYTF. Written as DNA, the CDR3 is TGTGCCTGGAGTGTACTCAGGCCTACCAACGATCAACGCACTTATGGCTACACCTTC.